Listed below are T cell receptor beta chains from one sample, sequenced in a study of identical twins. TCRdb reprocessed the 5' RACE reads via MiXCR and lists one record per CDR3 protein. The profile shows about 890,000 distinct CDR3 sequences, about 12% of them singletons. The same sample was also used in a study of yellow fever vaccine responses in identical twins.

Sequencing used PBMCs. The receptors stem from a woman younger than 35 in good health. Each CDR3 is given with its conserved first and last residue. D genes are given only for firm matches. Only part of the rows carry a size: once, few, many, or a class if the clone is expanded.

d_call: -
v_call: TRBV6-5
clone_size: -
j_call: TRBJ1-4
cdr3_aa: CASSYSGLTTEKLFF
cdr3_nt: TGTGCCAGCAGTTACTCCGGATTGACCACTGAAAAACTGTTTTTT

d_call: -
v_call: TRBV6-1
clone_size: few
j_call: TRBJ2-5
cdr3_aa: CASSDLGGASQETQYF
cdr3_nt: TGTGCCAGCAGTGACCTCGGCGGGGCCTCCCAGGAGACCCAGTACTTC

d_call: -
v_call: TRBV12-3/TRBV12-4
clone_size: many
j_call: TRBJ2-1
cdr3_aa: CASRRVDEQFF
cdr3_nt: TGTGCCAGCAGAAGAGTCGATGAGCAGTTCTTC

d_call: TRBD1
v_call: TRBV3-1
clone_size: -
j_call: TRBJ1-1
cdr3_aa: CASSQGDRGFNTEAFF
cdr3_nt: TGTGCCAGCAGCCAAGGGGACAGGGGTTTTAACACTGAAGCTTTCTTT

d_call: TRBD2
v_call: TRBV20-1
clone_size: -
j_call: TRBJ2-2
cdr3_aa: CSASRLADLGELFF
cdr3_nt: TGCAGTGCTTCCCGACTAGCGGATCTCGGGGAGCTGTTTTTT

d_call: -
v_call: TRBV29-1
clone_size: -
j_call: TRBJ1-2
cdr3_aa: CSVVDRENYGYTF
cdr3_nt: TGCAGCGTTGTTGATCGGGAGAACTATGGCTACACCTTC

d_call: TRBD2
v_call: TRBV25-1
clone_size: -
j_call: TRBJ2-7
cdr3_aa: CASMLAGGSEQYF
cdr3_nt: TGTGCCAGCATGCTAGCGGGAGGGTCCGAGCAGTACTTC

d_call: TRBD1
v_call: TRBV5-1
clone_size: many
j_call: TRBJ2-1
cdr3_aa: CASTLPGTGLRNEQFF
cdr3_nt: TGCGCCAGCACCCTCCCCGGGACAGGGTTAAGGAATGAGCAGTTCTTC

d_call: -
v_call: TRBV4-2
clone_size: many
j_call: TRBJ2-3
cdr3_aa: CASSQGVGTQYF
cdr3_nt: TGTGCCAGCAGCCAAGGGGTTGGTACGCAGTATTTT

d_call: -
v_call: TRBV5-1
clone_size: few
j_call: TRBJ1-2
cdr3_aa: CASSRTKGNIPHGYTF
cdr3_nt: TGCGCCAGCAGCCGAACCAAGGGTAACATCCCTCATGGCTACACCTTC

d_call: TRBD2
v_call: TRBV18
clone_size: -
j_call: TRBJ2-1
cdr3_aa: CASSPLPTSGGNNEQFF
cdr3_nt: TGTGCCAGCTCACCACTTCCGACTAGCGGGGGCAACAATGAGCAGTTCTTC

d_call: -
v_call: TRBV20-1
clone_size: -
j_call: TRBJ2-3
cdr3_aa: CSAPSQGDTQYF
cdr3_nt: TGCAGTGCTCCATCTCAAGGGGATACGCAGTATTTT

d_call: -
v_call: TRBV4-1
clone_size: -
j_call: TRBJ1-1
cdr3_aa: CASSQDGQINTEAFF
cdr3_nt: TGCGCCAGCAGCCAAGATGGGCAGATAAACACTGAAGCTTTCTTT

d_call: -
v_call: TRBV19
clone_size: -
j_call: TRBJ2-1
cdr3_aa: CASSIAEGNEQFF
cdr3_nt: TGTGCCAGTAGTATTGCAGAGGGGAATGAGCAGTTCTTC

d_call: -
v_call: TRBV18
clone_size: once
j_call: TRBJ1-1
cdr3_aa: CASSPPRGAAFF
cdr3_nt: TGTGCCAGCTCACCACCGAGGGGCGCCGCTTTCTTT

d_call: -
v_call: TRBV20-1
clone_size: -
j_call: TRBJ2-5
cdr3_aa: CSASWSSEETQYF
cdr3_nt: TGCAGTGCTAGTTGGTCGTCTGAGGAGACCCAGTACTTC

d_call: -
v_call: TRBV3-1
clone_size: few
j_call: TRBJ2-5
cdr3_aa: CASSQDFPAQETQYF
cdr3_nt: TGTGCCAGCAGCCAAGATTTCCCAGCGCAAGAGACCCAGTACTTC

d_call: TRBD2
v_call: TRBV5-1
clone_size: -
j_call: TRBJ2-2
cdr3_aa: CASSSIFSGRADTGELFF
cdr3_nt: TGCGCCAGCAGCTCCATCTTTAGCGGGAGGGCCGACACCGGGGAGCTGTTTTTT

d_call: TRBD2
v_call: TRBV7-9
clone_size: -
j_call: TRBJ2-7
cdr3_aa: CASSLVGTSVYEQYF
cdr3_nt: TGTGCCAGCAGCTTAGTTGGGACTAGCGTTTACGAGCAGTACTTC

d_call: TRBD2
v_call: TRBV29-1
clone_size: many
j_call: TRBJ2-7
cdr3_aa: CSVTSSGAYEQYF
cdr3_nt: TGCAGCGTTACATCTAGCGGAGCCTACGAGCAGTACTTC

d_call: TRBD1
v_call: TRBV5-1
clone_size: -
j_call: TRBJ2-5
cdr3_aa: CASSRTGGTQETQYF
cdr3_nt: TGCGCCAGCAGCAGGACAGGGGGAACACAAGAGACCCAGTACTTC

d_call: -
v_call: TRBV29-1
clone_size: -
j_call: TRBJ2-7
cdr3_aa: CSVAWGSYEQYF
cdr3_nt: TGCAGCGTTGCTTGGGGCTCCTACGAGCAGTACTTC

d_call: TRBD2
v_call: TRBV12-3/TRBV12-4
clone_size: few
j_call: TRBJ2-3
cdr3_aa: CASSFRLADPTDTQYF
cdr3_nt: TGTGCCAGCAGTTTTCGACTAGCGGACCCCACAGATACGCAGTATTTT

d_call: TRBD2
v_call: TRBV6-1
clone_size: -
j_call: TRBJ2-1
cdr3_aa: CATRPLASGTYNEQFF
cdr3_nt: TGTGCCACCAGACCCTTGGCCAGCGGGACCTACAATGAGCAGTTCTTC

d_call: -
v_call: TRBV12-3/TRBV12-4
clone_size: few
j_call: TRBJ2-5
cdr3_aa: CASSGRTLDRETQYF
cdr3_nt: TGTGCCAGCAGTGGACGGACTCTAGATCGGGAGACCCAGTACTTC

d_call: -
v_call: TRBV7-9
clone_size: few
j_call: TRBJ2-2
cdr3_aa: CASSFLVQANTGELFF
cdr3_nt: TGTGCCAGCAGCTTTTTAGTCCAGGCGAACACCGGGGAGCTGTTTTTT

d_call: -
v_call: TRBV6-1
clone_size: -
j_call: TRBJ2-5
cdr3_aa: CASSDQKGPQETQYF
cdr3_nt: TGTGCCAGCAGTGATCAGAAGGGACCCCAAGAGACCCAGTACTTC

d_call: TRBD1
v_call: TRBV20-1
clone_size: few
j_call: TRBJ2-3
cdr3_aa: CSAIQGVTDTQYF
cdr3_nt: TGCAGTGCCATACAGGGGGTGACAGATACGCAGTATTTT

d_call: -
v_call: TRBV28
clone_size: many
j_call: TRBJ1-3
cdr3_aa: CASSAHFSGNTIYF
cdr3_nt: TGTGCCAGCAGTGCTCACTTCTCTGGAAACACCATATATTTT

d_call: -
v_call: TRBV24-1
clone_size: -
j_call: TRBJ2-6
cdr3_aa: CATSDLRSPSGANVLTF
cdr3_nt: TGTGCCACCAGTGATCTCCGCAGTCCCTCTGGGGCCAACGTCCTGACTTTC

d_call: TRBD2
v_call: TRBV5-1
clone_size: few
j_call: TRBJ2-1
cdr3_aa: CASSSFPSGRTYNEQFF
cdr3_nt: TGCGCCAGCAGCAGCTTCCCTAGCGGGAGGACCTACAATGAGCAGTTCTTC

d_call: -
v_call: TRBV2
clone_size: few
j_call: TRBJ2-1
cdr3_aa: CASRKTIEQFF
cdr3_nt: TGTGCCAGCAGGAAAACAATTGAGCAGTTCTTC

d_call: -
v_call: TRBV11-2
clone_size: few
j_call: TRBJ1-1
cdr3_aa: CASSFDRLWGRTEAFF
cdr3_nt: TGTGCCAGCAGCTTCGACAGGTTATGGGGGAGGACTGAAGCTTTCTTT

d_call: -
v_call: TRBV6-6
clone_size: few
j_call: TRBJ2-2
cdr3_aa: CASRGLGFGELFF
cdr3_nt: TGTGCCAGCAGAGGTTTAGGGTTCGGGGAGCTGTTTTTT

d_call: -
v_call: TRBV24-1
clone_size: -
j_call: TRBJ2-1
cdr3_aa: CATMSSSYNEQFF
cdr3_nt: TGTGCCACCATGAGTAGCTCCTACAATGAGCAGTTCTTC

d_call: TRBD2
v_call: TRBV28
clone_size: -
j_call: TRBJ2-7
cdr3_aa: CASSPASGSTNEQYF
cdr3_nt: TGTGCCAGCAGCCCAGCTAGCGGGAGTACCAACGAGCAGTACTTC